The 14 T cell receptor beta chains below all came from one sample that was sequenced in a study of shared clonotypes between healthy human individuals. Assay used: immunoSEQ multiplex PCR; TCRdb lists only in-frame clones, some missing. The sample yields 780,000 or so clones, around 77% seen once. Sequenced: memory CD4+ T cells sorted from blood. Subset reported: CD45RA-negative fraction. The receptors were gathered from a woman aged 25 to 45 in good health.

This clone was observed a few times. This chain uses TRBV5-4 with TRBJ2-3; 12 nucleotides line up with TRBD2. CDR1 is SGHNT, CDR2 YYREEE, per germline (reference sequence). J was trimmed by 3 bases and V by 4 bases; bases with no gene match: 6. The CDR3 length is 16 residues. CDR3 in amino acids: CASSTGLAGPTDTQYF. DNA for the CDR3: TGTGCCAGCAGCACCGGACTAGCGGGACCAACAGATACGCAGTATTTT.

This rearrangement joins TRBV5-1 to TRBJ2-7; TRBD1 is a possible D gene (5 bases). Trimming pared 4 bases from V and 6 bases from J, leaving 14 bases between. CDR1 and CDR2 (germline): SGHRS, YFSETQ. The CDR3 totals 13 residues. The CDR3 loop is CASSPTVFREQYF. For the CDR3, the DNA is TGCGCCAGCAGCCCGACAGTTTTTCGCGAGCAGTACTTC.

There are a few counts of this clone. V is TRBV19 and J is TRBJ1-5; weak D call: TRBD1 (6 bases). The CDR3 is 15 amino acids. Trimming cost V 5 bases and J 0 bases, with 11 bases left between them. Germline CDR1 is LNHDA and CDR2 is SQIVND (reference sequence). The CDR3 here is CASSSQGNSNQPQHF. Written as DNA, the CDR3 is TGTGCCAGTAGTTCGCAGGGGAATAGCAATCAGCCCCAGCATTTT.

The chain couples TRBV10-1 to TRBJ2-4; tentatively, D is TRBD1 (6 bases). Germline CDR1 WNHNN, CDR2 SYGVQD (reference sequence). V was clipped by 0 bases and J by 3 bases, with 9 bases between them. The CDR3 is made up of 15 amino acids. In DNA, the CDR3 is TGCGCCAGCAGTGAGTCGAGGGGGATCAAAAACATTCAGTACTTC. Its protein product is CASSESRGIKNIQYF.

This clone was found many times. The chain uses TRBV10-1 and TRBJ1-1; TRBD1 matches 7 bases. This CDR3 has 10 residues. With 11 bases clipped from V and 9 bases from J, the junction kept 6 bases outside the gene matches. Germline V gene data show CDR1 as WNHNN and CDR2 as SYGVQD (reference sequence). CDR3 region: CALGTAKAFF. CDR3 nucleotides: TGCGCCCTCGGGACAGCGAAAGCTTTCTTT.

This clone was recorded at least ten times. The CDR3 DNA reads TGTGCCAGCAGTTTCGGGGCAGGCTATGGCTACACCTTC. Translating it yields CASSFGAGYGYTF. The chain combines TRBV28 with TRBJ1-2; tentatively, D is TRBD1 (5 bases). Germline V gives CDR1 MDHEN, CDR2 SYDVKM. CDR3 length: 13 amino acids. V gave up 3 bases and J gave up 4 bases, with 9 bases separating them.

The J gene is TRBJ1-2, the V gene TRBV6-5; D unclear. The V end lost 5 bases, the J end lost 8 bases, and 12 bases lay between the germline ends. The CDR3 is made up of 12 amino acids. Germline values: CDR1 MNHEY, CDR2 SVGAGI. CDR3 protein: CASSPLPGGYTF. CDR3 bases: TGTGCCAGCAGTCCACTTCCGGGGGGCTACACCTTC.

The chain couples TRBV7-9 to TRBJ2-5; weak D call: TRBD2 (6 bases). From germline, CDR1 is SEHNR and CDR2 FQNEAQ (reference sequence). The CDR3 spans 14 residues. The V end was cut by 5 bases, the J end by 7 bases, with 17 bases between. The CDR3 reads CASSASGRGGTQYF. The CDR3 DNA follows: TGTGCCAGCAGCGCCAGCGGTCGGGGAGGGACCCAGTACTTC.

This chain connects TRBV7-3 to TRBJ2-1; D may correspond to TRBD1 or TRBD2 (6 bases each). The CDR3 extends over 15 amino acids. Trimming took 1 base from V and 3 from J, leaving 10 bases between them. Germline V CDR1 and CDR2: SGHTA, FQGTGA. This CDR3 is CASSLSGDIYNEQFF. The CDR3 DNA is TGTGCCAGCAGCTTAAGCGGGGACATCTACAATGAGCAGTTCTTC.

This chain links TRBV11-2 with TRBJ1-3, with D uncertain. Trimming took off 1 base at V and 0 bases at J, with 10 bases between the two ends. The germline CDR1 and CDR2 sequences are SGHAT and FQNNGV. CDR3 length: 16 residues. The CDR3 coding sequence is TGTGCCAGCAGCTTAGGGACGGCAAACTCTGGAAACACCATATATTTT. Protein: CASSLGTANSGNTIYF.

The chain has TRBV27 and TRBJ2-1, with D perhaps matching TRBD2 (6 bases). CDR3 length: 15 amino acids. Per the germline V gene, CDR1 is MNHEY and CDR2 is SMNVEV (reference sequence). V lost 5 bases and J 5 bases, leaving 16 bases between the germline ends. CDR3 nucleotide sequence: TGTGCCAGCAGTACGCCGGGACTTCTGAACAATGAGCAGTTCTTC. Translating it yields CASSTPGLLNNEQFF.

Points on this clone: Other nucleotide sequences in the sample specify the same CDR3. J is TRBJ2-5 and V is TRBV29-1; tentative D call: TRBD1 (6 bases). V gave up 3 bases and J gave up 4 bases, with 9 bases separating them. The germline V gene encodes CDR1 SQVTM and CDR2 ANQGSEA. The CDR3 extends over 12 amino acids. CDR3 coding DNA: TGCAGCGTTGATTCAGGGGTAGAGACCCAGTACTTC. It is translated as CSVDSGVETQYF.

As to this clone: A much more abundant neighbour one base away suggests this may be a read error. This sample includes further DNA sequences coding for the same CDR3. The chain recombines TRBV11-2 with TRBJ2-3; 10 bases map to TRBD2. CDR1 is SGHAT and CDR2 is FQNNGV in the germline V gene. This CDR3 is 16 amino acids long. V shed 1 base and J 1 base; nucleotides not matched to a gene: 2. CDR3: CASSLGLAGGTDTQYF. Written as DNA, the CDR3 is TGTGCCAGCAGCTTAGGGCTAGCGGGAGGCACAGATACGCAGTATTTT. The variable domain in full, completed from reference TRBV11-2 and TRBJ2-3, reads EAGVAQSPRYKIIEKRQSVAFWCNPISGHATLYWYQQILGQGPKLLIQFQNNGVVDDSQLPKDRFSAERLKGVDSTLKIQPAKLEDSAVYLCASSLGLAGGTDTQYFGPGTRLTVL.

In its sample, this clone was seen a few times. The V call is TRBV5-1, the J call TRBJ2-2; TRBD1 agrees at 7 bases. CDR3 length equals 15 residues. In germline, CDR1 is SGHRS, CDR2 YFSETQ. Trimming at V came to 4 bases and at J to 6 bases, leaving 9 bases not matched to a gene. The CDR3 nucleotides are TGCGCCAGCAGCGTGAGGGGGCGCGATTCCGGGGAGCTGTTTTTT. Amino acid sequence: CASSVRGRDSGELFF.